This T cell receptor (beta chain) was captured in a study of shared T cell receptors in the human thymus. Data came from immunoSEQ multiplex PCR; TCRdb stores just in-frame clones and leaves some out. The data hold approximately 400,000 clones, with 95% observed a single time. Trimming at V came to 1 base and at J to 9 bases, leaving 1 base not matched to a gene. This CDR3 is 11 amino acids long. Germline V CDR1 and CDR2: DFQATT, SNEGSKA (reference sequence). Source material: thymocytes. The V gene is TRBV20-1, the J gene TRBJ1-1, with 8 bases that match TRBD1. The clonotype was recovered from a human donor. In nucleotides, the CDR3 is TGCAGTGCTAGAGGCAGGGGGCAAGCTTTCTTT. Protein product: CSARGRGQAFF.